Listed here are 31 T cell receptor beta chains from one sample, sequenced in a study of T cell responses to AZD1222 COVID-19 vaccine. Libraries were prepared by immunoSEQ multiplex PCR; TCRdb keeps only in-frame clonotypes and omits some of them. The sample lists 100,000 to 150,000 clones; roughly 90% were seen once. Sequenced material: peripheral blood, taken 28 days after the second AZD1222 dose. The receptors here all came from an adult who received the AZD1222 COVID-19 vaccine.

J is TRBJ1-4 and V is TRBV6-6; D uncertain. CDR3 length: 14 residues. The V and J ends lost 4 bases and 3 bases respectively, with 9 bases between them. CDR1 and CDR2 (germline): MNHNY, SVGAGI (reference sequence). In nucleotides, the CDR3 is TGTGCCAGCAGTTTGACGGCCTCTAATGAAAAACTGTTTTTT. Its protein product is CASSLTASNEKLFF.

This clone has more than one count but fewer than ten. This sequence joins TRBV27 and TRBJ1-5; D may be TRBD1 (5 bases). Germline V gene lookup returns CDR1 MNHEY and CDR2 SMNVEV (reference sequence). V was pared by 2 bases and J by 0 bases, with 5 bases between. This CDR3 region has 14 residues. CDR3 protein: CASSLQGSNQPQHF. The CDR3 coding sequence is TGTGCCAGCAGTTTACAGGGTAGCAATCAGCCCCAGCATTTT.

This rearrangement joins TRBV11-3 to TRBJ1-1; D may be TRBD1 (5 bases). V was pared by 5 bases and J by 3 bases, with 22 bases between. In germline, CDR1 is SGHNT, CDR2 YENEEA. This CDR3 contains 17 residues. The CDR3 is CASSPSGWGRTDTEAFF. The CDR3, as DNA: TGTGCCAGCAGCCCTAGTGGTTGGGGGAGGACGGACACTGAAGCTTTCTTT.

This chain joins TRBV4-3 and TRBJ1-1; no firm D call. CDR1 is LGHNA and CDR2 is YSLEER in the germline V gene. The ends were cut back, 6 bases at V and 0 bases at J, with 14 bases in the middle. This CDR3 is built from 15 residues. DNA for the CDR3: TGCGCCAGCAGTCAACACCCGGGTCTGAACACTGAAGCTTTCTTT. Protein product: CASSQHPGLNTEAFF.

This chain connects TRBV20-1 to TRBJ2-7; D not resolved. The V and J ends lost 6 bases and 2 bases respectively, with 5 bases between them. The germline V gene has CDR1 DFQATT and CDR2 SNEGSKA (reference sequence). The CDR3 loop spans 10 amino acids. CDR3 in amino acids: CSASPYEQYF. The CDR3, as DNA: TGCAGTGCAAGCCCCTACGAGCAGTACTTC.

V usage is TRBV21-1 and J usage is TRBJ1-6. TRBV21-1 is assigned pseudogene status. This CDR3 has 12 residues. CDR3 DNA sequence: TGTGCCACCAGACCGACACGGGCACCCCTCCACTTT. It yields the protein CATRPTRAPLHF.

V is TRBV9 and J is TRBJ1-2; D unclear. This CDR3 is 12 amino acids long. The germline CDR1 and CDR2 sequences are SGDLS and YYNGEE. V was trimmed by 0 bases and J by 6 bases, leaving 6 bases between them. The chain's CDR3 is CASSVGVDGYTF. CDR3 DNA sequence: TGTGCCAGCAGCGTAGGTGTGGATGGCTACACCTTC.

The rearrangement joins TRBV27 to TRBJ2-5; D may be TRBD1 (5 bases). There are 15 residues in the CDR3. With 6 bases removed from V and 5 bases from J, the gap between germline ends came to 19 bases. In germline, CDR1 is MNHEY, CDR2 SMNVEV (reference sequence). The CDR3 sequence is CASRKQFRDWETQYF. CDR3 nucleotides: TGTGCCAGCAGAAAACAGTTCAGGGATTGGGAGACCCAGTACTTC.

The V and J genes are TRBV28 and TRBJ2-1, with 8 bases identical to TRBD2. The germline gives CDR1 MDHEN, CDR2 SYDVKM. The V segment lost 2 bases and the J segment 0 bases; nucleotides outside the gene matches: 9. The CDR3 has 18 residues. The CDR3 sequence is CASSLVTSGFSSYNEQFF. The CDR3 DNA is TGTGCCAGCAGTTTAGTAACTAGCGGATTTTCCTCCTACAATGAGCAGTTCTTC.

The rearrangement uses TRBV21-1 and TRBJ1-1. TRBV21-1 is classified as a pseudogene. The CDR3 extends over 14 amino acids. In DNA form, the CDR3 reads TGTGCCAGCAGCCCCCAAGCCCTGAACACTGAAGCTTTCTTT. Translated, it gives CASSPQALNTEAFF.

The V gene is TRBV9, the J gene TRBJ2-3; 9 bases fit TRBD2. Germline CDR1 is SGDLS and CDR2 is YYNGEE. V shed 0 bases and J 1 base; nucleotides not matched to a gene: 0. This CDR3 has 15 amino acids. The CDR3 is CASSVVAGGTDTQYF. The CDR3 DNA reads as TGTGCCAGCAGCGTAGTAGCGGGAGGCACAGATACGCAGTATTTT.

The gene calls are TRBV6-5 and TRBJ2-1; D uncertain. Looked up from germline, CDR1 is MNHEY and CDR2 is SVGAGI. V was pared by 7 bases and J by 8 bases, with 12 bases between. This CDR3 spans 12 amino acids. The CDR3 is CASIGEVDEQFF. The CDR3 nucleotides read TGTGCCAGCATTGGAGAAGTCGATGAGCAGTTCTTC.

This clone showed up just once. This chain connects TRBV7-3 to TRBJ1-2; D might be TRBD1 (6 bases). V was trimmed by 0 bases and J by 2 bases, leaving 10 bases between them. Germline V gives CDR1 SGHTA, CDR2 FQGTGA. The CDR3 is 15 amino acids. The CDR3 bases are TGTGCCAGCAGCTTAACAGGGGGACCAAACTATGGCTACACCTTC. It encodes CASSLTGGPNYGYTF.

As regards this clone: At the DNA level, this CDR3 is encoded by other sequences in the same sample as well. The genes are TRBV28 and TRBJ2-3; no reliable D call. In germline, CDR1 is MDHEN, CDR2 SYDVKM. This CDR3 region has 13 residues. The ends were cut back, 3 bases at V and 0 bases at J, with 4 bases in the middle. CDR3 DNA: TGTGCCAGCAGTTTGGGCAGCACAGATACGCAGTATTTT. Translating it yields CASSLGSTDTQYF.

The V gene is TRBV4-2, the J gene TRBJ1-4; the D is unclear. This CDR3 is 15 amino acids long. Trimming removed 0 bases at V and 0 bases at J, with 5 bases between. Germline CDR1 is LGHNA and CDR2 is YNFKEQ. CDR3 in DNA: TGTGCCAGCAGCCAAGACACCACAACTAATGAAAAACTGTTTTTT. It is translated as CASSQDTTTNEKLFF.

The DNA for the CDR3 is TGTGCCAGCACAACCCCGGAGAGCAATCAGCCCCAGCATTTT. Translation: CASTTPESNQPQHF. This chain joins TRBV6-5 and TRBJ1-5; no firm D call. V lost 7 bases, J lost 1 base, and 11 bases lay in between. CDR3 size: 14 residues. Germline V gene sequence: CDR1 MNHEY, CDR2 SVGAGI.

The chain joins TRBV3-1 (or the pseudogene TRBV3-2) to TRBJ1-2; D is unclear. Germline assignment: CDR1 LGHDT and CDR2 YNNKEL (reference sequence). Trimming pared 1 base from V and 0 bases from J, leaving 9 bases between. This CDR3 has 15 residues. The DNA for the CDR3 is TGTGCCAGCAGCCAAGGGGGAGTCCCTAACTATGGCTACACCTTC. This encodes CASSQGGVPNYGYTF.

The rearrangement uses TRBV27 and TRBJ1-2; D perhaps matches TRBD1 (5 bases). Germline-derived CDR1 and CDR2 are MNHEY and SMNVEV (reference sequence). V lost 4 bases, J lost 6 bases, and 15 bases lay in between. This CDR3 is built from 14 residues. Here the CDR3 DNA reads TGTGCCAGCAGTTACCGGGACCTCAGACATGGCTACACCTTC. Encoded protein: CASSYRDLRHGYTF.

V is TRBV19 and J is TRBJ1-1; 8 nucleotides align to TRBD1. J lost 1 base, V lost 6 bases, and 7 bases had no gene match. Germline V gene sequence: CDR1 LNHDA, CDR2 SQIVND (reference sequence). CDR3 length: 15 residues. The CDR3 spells CASRSGQGANTEAFF. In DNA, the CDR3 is TGTGCCAGTAGATCTGGACAGGGAGCGAACACTGAAGCTTTCTTT.

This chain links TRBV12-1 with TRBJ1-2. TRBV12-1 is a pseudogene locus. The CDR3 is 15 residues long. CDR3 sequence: CASRSPGPSGYGYTF. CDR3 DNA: TGTGCCAGCAGATCTCCGGGGCCCTCCGGGTATGGCTACACCTTC.

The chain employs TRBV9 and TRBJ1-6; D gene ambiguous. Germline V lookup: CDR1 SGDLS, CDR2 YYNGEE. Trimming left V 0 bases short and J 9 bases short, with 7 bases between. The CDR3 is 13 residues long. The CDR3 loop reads CASSVANGSPLHF. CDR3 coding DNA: TGTGCCAGCAGCGTAGCCAACGGTTCACCCCTCCACTTT.

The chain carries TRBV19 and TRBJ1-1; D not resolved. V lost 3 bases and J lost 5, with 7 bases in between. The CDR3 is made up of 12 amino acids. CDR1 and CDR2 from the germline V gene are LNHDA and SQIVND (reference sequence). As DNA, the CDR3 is TGTGCCAGTAGTATTATGGGGACTGAAGCTTTCTTT. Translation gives CASSIMGTEAFF. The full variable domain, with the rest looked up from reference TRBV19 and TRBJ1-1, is DGGITQSPKYLFRKEGQNVTLSCEQNLNHDAMYWYRQDPGQGLRLIYYSQIVNDFQKGDIAEGYSVSREKKESFPLTVTSAQKNPTAFYLCASSIMGTEAFFGQGTRLTVV.

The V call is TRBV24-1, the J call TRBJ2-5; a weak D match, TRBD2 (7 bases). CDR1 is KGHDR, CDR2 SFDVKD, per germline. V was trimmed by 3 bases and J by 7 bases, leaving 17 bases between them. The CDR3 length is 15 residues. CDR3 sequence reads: CATSDRGAFVGTQYF. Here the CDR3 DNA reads TGTGCCACCAGTGATCGGGGGGCGTTCGTGGGGACCCAGTACTTC.

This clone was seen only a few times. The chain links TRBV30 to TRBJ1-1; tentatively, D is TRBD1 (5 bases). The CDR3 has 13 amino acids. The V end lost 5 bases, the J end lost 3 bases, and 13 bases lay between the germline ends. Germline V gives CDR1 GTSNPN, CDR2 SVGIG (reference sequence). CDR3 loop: CAWRRQIYTEAFF. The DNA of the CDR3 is TGTGCCTGGCGCCGACAGATATACACTGAAGCTTTCTTT.

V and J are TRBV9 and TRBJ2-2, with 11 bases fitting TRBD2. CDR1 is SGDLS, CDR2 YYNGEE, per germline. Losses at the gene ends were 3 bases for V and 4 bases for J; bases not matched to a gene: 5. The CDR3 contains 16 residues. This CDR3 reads CASSAGLAATTGELFF. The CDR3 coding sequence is TGTGCCAGCAGCGCGGGACTAGCGGCGACCACCGGGGAGCTGTTTTTT.

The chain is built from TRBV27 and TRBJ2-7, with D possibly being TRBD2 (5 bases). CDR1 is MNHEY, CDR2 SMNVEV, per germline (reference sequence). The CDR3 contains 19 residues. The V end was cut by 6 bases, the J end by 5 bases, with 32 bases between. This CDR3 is CASSFTPPAGEGKSHEQYF. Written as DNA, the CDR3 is TGTGCCAGCAGCTTTACCCCCCCCGCCGGGGAAGGGAAATCCCACGAGCAGTACTTC.

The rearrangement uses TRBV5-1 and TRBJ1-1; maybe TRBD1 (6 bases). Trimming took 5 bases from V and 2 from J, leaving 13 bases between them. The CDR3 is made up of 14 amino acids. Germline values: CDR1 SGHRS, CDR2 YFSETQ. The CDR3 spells CASSHLQGNTEAFF. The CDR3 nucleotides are TGCGCCAGCAGTCACCTACAGGGAAACACTGAAGCTTTCTTT.

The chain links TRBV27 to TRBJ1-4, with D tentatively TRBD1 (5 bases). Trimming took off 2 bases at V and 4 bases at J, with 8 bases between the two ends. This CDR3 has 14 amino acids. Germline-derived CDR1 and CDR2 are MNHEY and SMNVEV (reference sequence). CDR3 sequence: CASSLGRGNEKLFF. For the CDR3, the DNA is TGTGCCAGCAGTTTAGGGAGGGGTAATGAAAAACTGTTTTTT.

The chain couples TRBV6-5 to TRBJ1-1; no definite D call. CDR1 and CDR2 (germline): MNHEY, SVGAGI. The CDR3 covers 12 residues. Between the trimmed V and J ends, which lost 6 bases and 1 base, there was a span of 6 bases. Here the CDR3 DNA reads TGTGCCAGCAGCTTCAGGAACACTGAAGCTTTCTTT. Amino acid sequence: CASSFRNTEAFF.

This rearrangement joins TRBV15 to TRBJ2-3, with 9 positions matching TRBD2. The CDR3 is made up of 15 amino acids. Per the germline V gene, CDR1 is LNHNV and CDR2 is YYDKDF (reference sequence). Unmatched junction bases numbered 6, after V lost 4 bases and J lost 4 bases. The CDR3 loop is CATSKIAGASDTQYF. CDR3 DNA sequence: TGTGCCACCAGCAAAATAGCGGGAGCATCAGATACGCAGTATTTT.

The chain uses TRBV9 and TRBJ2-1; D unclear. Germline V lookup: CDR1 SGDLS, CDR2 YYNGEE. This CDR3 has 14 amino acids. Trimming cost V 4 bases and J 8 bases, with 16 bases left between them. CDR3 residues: CASSRPVGGDEQFF. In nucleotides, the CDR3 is TGTGCCAGCAGCCGCCCAGTGGGCGGCGATGAGCAGTTCTTC.